The present T cell receptor beta chain was sequenced within a study of chemoradiotherapy in HPV16-positive cancers. The CDR3 has 17 amino acids. Per the germline V gene, CDR1 is LGHNA and CDR2 is YSLEER. Trimming cost V 0 bases and J 7 bases, with 19 bases left between them. This clone was observed once. Its cognate antigen is unknown. Assay used: immunoSEQ multiplex PCR; TCRdb lists only in-frame clones, some missing. This table has approximately 52,000 clones, about 92% appearing once. Study outcomes and limitations: Functional assays defining HPV-specific T cells used only a couple of HPV16-positive patients. Candidate HPV-specific clones and E7-related TCR motifs grew in tumor during treatment. Better recurrence-free survival went with HPV-responsive T-cell expansion in HPV16-positive patients.

The TCR sequence derives from a human donor with HPV-associated anogenital cancer. The sample was blood, taken from a patient who underwent chemoradiotherapy. J is TRBJ2-1 and V is TRBV4-3, with D perhaps TRBD2 (7 bases). CDR3 DNA: TGCGCCAGCAGCCAAGATCTTTATCGGGGGGCTTTTAATGAGCAGTTCTTC. Its protein product is CASSQDLYRGAFNEQFF.